This TCR beta chain stems from a study of tumor and adjacent non-tumor tissue in lung cancer. TCRbeta libraries were built with three rounds of nested PCR, modified from ARM-PCR. TCRdb processed the multiplex PCR reads anew with MiXCR; each CDR3 protein has one entry. The repertoire holds some 100,000 distinct CDR3 sequences, around three fifths seen once, with roughly 20% in the top ten. Germline-derived CDR1 and CDR2 are MNHEY and SVGAGI. The CDR3 length is 13 residues. The junction had 4 bases not matched to a gene; V was cut back by 5 bases and J by 6 bases. Findings and limits, study-wide: TCR diversity was significantly greater in tumor than normal lung tissue. Higher tumor TCR diversity was associated with shorter survival.

In its sample, this clonotype was seen many times. The antigen is not known. This sample's RNA came from whole unsorted tissue. Distant lung tissue was collected more than 3 cm away from the tumor edge. Newly diagnosed lung cancer patients had thoracic surgery in China, August–late 2014, without prior chemotherapy. The chain links TRBV6-5 to TRBJ1-2; 9 nucleotides align to TRBD1. This TCR was recovered from a young man with non-small cell lung cancer. Sequenced input: distant non-tumor lung tissue. CDR3 in DNA: TGTGCCAGCAGTCCCGGGACAGGGCATGGCTACACCTTC. This translates into CASSPGTGHGYTF.